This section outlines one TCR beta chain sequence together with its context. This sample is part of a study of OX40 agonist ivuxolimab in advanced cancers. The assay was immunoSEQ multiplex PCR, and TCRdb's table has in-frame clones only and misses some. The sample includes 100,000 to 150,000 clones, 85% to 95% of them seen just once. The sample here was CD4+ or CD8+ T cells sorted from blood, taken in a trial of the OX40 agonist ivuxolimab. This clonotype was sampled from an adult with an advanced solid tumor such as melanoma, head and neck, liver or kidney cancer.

CDR3: CATGGGAESGYTF. The CDR3 DNA reads TGTGCCACGGGCGGGGGCGCCGAAAGTGGCTACACCTTC. The chain links TRBV10-3 to TRBJ1-2; the D gene is possibly TRBD1 (6 bases). The CDR3 extends over 13 amino acids. Germline CDR1 ENHRY, CDR2 SYGVKD. The V end was cut by 10 bases, the J end by 7 bases, with 19 bases between.